This TCR beta chain was sequenced in a study of blood T cell repertoires in COVID-19. In the study overall: The origin of the acute and convalescent COVID-19 samples was the United States, Italy and Spain. In each case, the material was cDNA or gDNA derived from T cells, B-cell-depleted T cells, or PBMCs.

The V gene end was trimmed by 5 bases and the J gene end by 1 base; junction bases not matched to a gene: 4. The CDR3 has 16 residues. CDR1 and CDR2 (germline): LGHDT, YNNKEL (reference sequence). Per the original data handling: Estimation of nucleated cell counts was performed using reference gene primer amplification. Assay: immunoSEQ multiplex PCR; the TCRdb copy retains only in-frame clones and omits some. V and J calls and clone size are given by that table; D and trimming were obtained from the DNA. This sample has under 95,000 clones, with around 87% found just once. The source of this sequence is a human donor with acute or convalescent COVID-19. The donor label of this sample is uncertain. Specimen: peripheral blood. This sequence joins TRBV3-1 (or the pseudogene TRBV3-2) and TRBJ1-5, with TRBD1 identical over 11 bases. CDR3 sequence (DNA): TGTGCCAGCAGCACCGGGACAGGGGGAAGCAATCAGCCCCAGCATTTT. Its translation: CASSTGTGGSNQPQHF.